Below, 15 T cell receptor beta chains from the same sample are listed, as sequenced in a study of cytomegalovirus exposure and HLA in healthy donors. Primers included in the PCR were 60 Vbeta and 13 Jbeta primers. Here immunoSEQ multiplex PCR was the method, and the copy in TCRdb shows in-frame clones only, minus some. The data hold about 150,000 clones, with 84% observed a single time. Sequences were obtained from PBMCs. The source of these receptors is a boy aged 2-15 years in good health and CMV-seronegative.

This clone was counted a single time. The rearrangement uses TRBV9 and TRBJ2-3; TRBD1 matches 11 bases. CDR3 length: 17 amino acids. Trimming took 3 bases from V and 3 from J; bases not matched to a gene: 9. Germline-derived CDR1 and CDR2 are SGDLS and YYNGEE. CDR3 in DNA: TGTGCCAGCAGCGCCCGGGGACAGGGGGGTTGGACAGATACGCAGTATTTT. Residues: CASSARGQGGWTDTQYF.

This clone was recorded a few times. This chain links TRBV10-1 with TRBJ2-7; D is uncertain. This CDR3 has 14 amino acids. Trimming cost V 8 bases and J 3 bases, with 17 bases left between them. The germline gives CDR1 WNHNN, CDR2 SYGVQD (reference sequence). The CDR3 sequence: CASSDMGLNYEQYF. The CDR3 region has the DNA TGCGCCAGCTCGGATATGGGCCTTAACTACGAGCAGTACTTC.

The rearrangement uses TRBV25-1 and TRBJ1-2; D is ambiguous. CDR3 length equals 13 residues. CDR1 is MGHDK and CDR2 is SYGVNS in the germline V gene. Trimming removed 2 bases from V and 8 bases from J, with 12 bases in between. The CDR3 bases are TGTGCCAGCAGTGAAACAACTCTGAGGGGCTACACCTTC. It encodes CASSETTLRGYTF.

This chain uses TRBV5-4 with TRBJ1-1; TRBD1 aligns across 10 bases. Germline CDR1 is SGHNT and CDR2 is YYREEE (reference sequence). CDR3 length: 14 residues. The junction had 5 bases not matched to a gene; V was cut back by 4 bases and J by 5 bases. In DNA, the CDR3 is TGTGCCAGCAGCCCCCGGGACAGGGGTACTGAAGCTTTCTTT. Translating gives CASSPRDRGTEAFF. Full variable domain (outside the CDR3, taken from reference TRBV5-4 and TRBJ1-1): ETGVTQSPTHLIKTRGQQVTLRCSSQSGHNTVSWYQQALGQGPQFIFQYYREEENGRGNFPPRFSGLQFPNYSSELNVNALELDDSALYLCASSPRDRGTEAFFGQGTRLTVV.

The chain carries TRBV7-2 and TRBJ2-5; 7 bases map to TRBD2. Germline V gene sequence: CDR1 SGHTA, CDR2 FQGNSA. Trimming removed 7 bases from V and 4 bases from J; junction bases left unmatched: 12. The CDR3 consists of 15 residues. CDR3 in amino acids: CASTLWGGSGETQYF. The CDR3 DNA sequence: TGTGCCAGCACCCTATGGGGAGGGAGCGGAGAGACCCAGTACTTC. The whole variable domain, filled in from reference TRBV7-2 and TRBJ2-5, reads GAGVSQSPSNKVTEKGKDVELRCDPISGHTALYWYRQSLGQGLEFLIYFQGNSAPDKSGLPSDRFSAERTGGSVSTLTIQRTQQEDSAVYLCASTLWGGSGETQYFGPGTRLLVL.

V gene TRBV19 combines with J gene TRBJ2-3; 13 bases are a match to TRBD2. Losses at the gene ends were 7 bases for V and 0 bases for J; bases not matched to a gene: 10. Germline V CDR1 and CDR2: LNHDA, SQIVND (reference sequence). The CDR3 runs to 18 residues. CDR3 protein: CASTRTSGRATSTDTQYF. CDR3 DNA sequence: TGTGCCAGTACCCGGACTAGCGGGAGAGCTACTAGCACAGATACGCAGTATTTT.

The J gene is TRBJ2-2, the V gene TRBV7-2; 8 bases fit TRBD2. The CDR3 has 16 residues. The germline CDR1 and CDR2 sequences are SGHTA and FQGNSA. J was trimmed by 4 bases and V by 2 bases; bases with no gene match: 6. The CDR3 loop is CASSLSGTRSTGELFF. CDR3 nucleotide sequence: TGTGCCAGCAGCTTATCAGGGACTAGGTCCACCGGGGAGCTGTTTTTT.

In DNA form, the CDR3 reads TGTGCCAGCAGCGACGGGACAGGCCTGTATGGCTACACCTTC. This gives the protein CASSDGTGLYGYTF. The chain has TRBV25-1 and TRBJ1-2; 8 nucleotides line up with TRBD1. Trimming removed 6 bases from V and 5 bases from J; junction bases left unmatched: 8. CDR1 is MGHDK, CDR2 SYGVNS, per germline. There are 14 residues in the CDR3.

The chain couples TRBV2 to TRBJ2-3; 10 bases match TRBD2. The CDR3 has 16 residues. The germline CDR1 and CDR2 sequences are SNHLY and FYNNEI. With 2 bases clipped from V and 3 bases from J, the junction kept 5 bases outside the gene matches. The CDR3 DNA reads TGTGCCAGCAGTGAAACCTCTAGCGGGAGAACAGATACGCAGTATTTT. It codes for CASSETSSGRTDTQYF.

The CDR3: CASSINRGRNTEAFF. In DNA form, the CDR3 reads TGTGCCAGCAGCATAAACAGGGGGCGGAACACTGAAGCTTTCTTT. The rearrangement joins TRBV7-4 to TRBJ1-1; 9 positions match TRBD1. The CDR3 is made up of 15 amino acids. Germline assignment: CDR1 SGHVT and CDR2 SQSDAQ. V shed 5 bases and J 1 base; nucleotides not matched to a gene: 5.

This rearrangement joins TRBV7-8 to TRBJ1-2; 9 positions match TRBD1. The CDR3 totals 19 residues. Germline lookup yields CDR1 SGHVS and CDR2 FQNEAQ. Germline trimming cut 5 bases from V and 6 bases from J; bases unmatched to any gene: 22. This CDR3 reads CASSLPSRDRVVLWDGYTF. The CDR3 DNA reads TGTGCCAGCAGCCTTCCTTCCCGGGACAGGGTGGTTCTATGGGATGGCTACACCTTC. Filled out from reference TRBV7-8 and TRBJ1-2, the complete variable domain reads GAGVSQSPRYKVAKRGQDVALRCDPISGHVSLFWYQQALGQGPEFLTYFQNEAQLDKSGLPSDRFFAERPEGSVSTLKIQRTQQEDSAVYLCASSLPSRDRVVLWDGYTFGSGTRLTVV.

This chain uses TRBV7-9 with TRBJ2-3; TRBD2 aligns across 14 bases. With V trimmed by 5 bases and J by 6 bases, 7 bases remained unmatched. Per germline, CDR1 SEHNR and CDR2 FQNEAQ (reference sequence). The CDR3 runs to 16 residues. As DNA, the CDR3 is TGTGCCAGCAGCCCCTATGGGACTAGCGGGAGCGATACGCAGTATTTT. Its translation is CASSPYGTSGSDTQYF.

This chain uses TRBV10-3 with TRBJ1-1, with D possibly being TRBD1 (6 bases). V dropped 10 bases and J dropped 5 bases, with 17 bases sitting between them. CDR1 and CDR2 from the germline V gene are ENHRY and SYGVKD. The CDR3 covers 13 residues. DNA of the CDR3: TGTGCCACCTCGGAGGGGGAGGGTACTGAAGCTTTCTTT. This sequence encodes CATSEGEGTEAFF.

The V and J genes are TRBV7-9 and TRBJ1-1; no firm D call. With 5 bases removed from V and 0 bases from J, the gap between germline ends came to 16 bases. In germline, CDR1 is SEHNR, CDR2 FQNEAQ (reference sequence). The CDR3 is 16 residues long. The CDR3 sequence: CASSSPSAGMNTEAFF. The CDR3 region has the DNA TGTGCCAGCAGCAGCCCTTCGGCAGGAATGAACACTGAAGCTTTCTTT. Looking up the rest from reference TRBV7-9 and TRBJ1-1 gives the full variable domain: DTGVSQNPRHKITKRGQNVTFRCDPISEHNRLYWYRQTLGQGPEFLTYFQNEAQLEKSRLLSDRFSAERPKGSFSTLEIQRTEQGDSAMYLCASSSPSAGMNTEAFFGQGTRLTVV.

This clone appeared a few times. The gene calls are TRBV28 and TRBJ1-4; D uncertain. Deletions cut 5 bases from V and 11 bases from J, with 21 bases between. This CDR3 spans 15 amino acids. The germline V gene encodes CDR1 MDHEN and CDR2 SYDVKM. In nucleotides, the CDR3 is TGTGCCAGCAGTGTCTACACCGGGAGGCCGGGGAAACTGTTTTTT. Its translation: CASSVYTGRPGKLFF.